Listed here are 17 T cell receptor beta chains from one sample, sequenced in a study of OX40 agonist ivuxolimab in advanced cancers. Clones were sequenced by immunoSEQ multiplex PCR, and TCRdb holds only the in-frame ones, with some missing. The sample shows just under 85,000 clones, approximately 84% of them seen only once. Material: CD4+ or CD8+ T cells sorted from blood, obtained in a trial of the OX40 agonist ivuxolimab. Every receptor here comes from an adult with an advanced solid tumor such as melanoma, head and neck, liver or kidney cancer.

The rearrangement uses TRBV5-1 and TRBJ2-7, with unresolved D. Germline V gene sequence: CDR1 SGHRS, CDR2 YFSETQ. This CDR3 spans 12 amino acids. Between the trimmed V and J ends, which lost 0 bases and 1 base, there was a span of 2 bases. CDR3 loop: CASSLASYEQYF. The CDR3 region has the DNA TGCGCCAGCAGCTTGGCATCCTACGAGCAGTACTTC.

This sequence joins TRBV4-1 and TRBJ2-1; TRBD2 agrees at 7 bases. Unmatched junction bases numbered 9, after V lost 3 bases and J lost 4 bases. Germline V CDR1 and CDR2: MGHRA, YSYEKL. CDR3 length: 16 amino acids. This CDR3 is CASSQAGASGYNEQFF. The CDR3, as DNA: TGCGCCAGCAGCCAGGCTGGGGCTAGCGGTTACAATGAGCAGTTCTTC.

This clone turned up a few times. CDR3 nucleotide sequence: TGTGCCAGTGGACAGGGGCCTTCCTACGAGCAGTACGTC. Its protein is CASGQGPSYEQYV. The chain is built from TRBV18 and TRBJ2-7, with TRBD1 matching 9 bases. The length of the CDR3 is 13 residues. V dropped 9 bases and J dropped 1; count of bases not matched to a gene: 4. Germline lookup yields CDR1 KGHSH and CDR2 LQKENI.

The DNA of the CDR3 is TGTGCCAGTACTCTAGACAGGGTCGGCACCGGGGAGCTGTTTTTT. Translation gives CASTLDRVGTGELFF. The rearrangement links TRBV19 to TRBJ2-2; 7 nucleotides line up with TRBD1. The germline gives CDR1 LNHDA, CDR2 SQIVND (reference sequence). The CDR3 totals 15 residues. The V segment lost 7 bases and the J segment 4 bases; nucleotides outside the gene matches: 9.

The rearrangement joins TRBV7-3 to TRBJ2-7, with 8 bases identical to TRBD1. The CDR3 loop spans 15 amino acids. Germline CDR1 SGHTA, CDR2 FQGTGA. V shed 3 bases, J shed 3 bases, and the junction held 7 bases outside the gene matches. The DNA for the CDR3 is TGTGCCAGCAGCTTTAACCAGGGGGCCTTCTACGAGCAGTACTTC. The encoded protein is CASSFNQGAFYEQYF.

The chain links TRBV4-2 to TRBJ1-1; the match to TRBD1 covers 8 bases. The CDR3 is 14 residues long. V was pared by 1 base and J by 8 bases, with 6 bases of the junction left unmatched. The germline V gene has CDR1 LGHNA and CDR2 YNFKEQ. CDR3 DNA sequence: TGTGCCAGCAGCCAAGCTTGGACAGGGCCGGAAGCTTTCTTT. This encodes CASSQAWTGPEAFF.

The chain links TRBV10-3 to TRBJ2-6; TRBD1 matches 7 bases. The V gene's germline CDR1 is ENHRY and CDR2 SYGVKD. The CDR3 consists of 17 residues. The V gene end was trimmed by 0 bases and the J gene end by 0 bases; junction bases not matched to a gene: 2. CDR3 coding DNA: TGTGCCATCAGTGAGTCCGGACAGGCCTCTGGGGCCAACGTCCTGACTTTC. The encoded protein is CAISESGQASGANVLTF.

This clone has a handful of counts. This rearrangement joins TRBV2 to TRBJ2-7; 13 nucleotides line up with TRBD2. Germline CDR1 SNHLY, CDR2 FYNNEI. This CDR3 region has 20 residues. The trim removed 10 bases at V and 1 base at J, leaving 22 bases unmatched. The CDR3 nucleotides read TGTGCCACCGGGGGCCGACTAGCGGGGGGCCAAGCGCTAAATTCCTACGAGCAGTACTTC. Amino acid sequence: CATGGRLAGGQALNSYEQYF.

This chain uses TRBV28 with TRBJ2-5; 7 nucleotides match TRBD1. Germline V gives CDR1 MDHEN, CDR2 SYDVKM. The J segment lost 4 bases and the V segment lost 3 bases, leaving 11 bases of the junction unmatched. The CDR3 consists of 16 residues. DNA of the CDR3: TGTGCCAGCAGTTTGGAGACAGGGACAAGGGGAGAGACCCAGTACTTC. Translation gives CASSLETGTRGETQYF.

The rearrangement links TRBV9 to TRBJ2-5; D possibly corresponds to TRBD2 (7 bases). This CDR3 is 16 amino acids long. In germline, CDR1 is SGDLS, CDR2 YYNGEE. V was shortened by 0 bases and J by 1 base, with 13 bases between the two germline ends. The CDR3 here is CASSVVGGGPQETQYF. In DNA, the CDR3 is TGTGCCAGCAGCGTAGTCGGCGGGGGCCCCCAAGAGACCCAGTACTTC.

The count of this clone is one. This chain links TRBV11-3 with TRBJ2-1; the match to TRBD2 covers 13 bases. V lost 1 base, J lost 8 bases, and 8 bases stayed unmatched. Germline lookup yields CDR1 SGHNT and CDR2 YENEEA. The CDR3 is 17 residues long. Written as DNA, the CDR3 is TGTGCCAGCAGCTTAGGCCGTACTAGCGGGGGGGCCTATGAGCAGTTCTTC. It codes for CASSLGRTSGGAYEQFF. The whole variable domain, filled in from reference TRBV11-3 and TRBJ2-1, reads EAGVVQSPRYKIIEKKQPVAFWCNPISGHNTLYWYLQNLGQGPELLIRYENEEAVDDSQLPKDRFSAERLKGVDSTLKIQPAELGDSAVYLCASSLGRTSGGAYEQFFGPGTRLTVL.

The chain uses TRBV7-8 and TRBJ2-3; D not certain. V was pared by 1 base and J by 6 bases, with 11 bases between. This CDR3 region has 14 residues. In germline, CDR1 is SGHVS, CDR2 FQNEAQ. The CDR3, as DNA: TGTGCCAGCAGCTTAGGAGGCATGTTTGATACGCAGTATTTT. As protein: CASSLGGMFDTQYF.

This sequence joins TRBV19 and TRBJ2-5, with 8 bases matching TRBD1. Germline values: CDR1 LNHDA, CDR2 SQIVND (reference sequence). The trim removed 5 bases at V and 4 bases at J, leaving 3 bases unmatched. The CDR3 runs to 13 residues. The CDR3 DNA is TGTGCCAGTAGTGCTCAGGGGGCAGAGACCCAGTACTTC. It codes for CASSAQGAETQYF.

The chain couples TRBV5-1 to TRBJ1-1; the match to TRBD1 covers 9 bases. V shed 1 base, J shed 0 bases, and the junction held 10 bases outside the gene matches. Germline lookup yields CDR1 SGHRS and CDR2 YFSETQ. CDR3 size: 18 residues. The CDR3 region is CASSLRPPGQGMNTEAFF. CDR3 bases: TGCGCCAGCAGCTTGAGACCTCCGGGACAGGGAATGAACACTGAAGCTTTCTTT.

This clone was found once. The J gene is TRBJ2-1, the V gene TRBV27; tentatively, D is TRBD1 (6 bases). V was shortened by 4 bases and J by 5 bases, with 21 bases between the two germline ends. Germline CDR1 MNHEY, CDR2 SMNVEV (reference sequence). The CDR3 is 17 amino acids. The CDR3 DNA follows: TGTGCCAGCAGTTCATACCGCAGGGGTGAGGTCGACAATGAGCAGTTCTTC. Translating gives CASSSYRRGEVDNEQFF.

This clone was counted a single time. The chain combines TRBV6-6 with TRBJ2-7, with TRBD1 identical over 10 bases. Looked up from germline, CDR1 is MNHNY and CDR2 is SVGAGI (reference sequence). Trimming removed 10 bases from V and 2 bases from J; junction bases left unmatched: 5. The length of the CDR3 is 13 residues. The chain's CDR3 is CAIRTGGAYEQYF. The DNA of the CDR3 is TGTGCCATCAGGACAGGGGGGGCCTACGAGCAGTACTTC.

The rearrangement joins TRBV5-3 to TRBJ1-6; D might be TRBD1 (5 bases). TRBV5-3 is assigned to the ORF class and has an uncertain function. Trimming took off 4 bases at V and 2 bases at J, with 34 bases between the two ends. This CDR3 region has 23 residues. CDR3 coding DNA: TGTGCCAGAAGCCCCGGACACGCCGGGTGGCAAAACCCTAAGGGCCCCTATAATTCACCCCTCCACTTT. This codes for CARSPGHAGWQNPKGPYNSPLHF.